A selection of T cell receptor beta chains follows, all from one sample in a study of blood T cell repertoires in COVID-19. Only in-frame clones appear in the TCRdb table, and some are missing; sequencing was by immunoSEQ multiplex PCR. The sample includes around 99,000 clones, around 83% seen only once; the top ten take roughly 7.9%. Sequencing was performed on peripheral blood. The origin of the receptors is a woman of 80 years or more with active or convalescent COVID-19. CDR3s include the opening cysteine and the closing phenylalanine or tryptophan. The order of the fields is J gene, CDR3 length, V gene, clone size, D gene, CDR3 protein, CDR3 DNA. D genes are given only for firm matches. Rows give clone size only sometimes, using once, few, many, or a class for an expanded clone.

J gene: TRBJ1-1; CDR3 length: 12; V gene: TRBV11-1; clone size: .; D gene: .; CDR3 protein: CASSFSNTEAFF; CDR3 DNA: TGTGCCAGCAGCTTCAGTAACACTGAAGCTTTCTTT
J gene: TRBJ2-3; CDR3 length: 17; V gene: TRBV7-8; clone size: .; D gene: TRBD1; CDR3 protein: CASTRNAYRGQTDTQYF; CDR3 DNA: TGTGCCAGCACCCGAAACGCTTACAGGGGGCAAACAGATACGCAGTATTTT
J gene: TRBJ2-5; CDR3 length: 17; V gene: TRBV4-1; clone size: .; D gene: TRBD2; CDR3 protein: CASSHSLGLAAQETQYF; CDR3 DNA: TGCGCCAGCAGCCACTCACTGGGACTAGCGGCCCAAGAGACCCAGTACTTC
J gene: TRBJ2-1; CDR3 length: 11; V gene: TRBV12-3/TRBV12-4; clone size: .; D gene: .; CDR3 protein: CASSLSGKQFF; CDR3 DNA: TGTGCCAGCAGTTTATCCGGGAAGCAGTTCTTC
J gene: TRBJ1-1; CDR3 length: 14; V gene: TRBV3-1/TRBV3-2; clone size: .; D gene: .; CDR3 protein: CASSIRGHNTEAFF; CDR3 DNA: TGTGCCAGCAGTATACGGGGACACAACACTGAAGCTTTCTTT
J gene: TRBJ2-1; CDR3 length: 12; V gene: TRBV6-5; clone size: .; D gene: .; CDR3 protein: CASSSRTGEQFF; CDR3 DNA: TGTGCCAGCAGCTCAAGAACGGGTGAGCAGTTCTTC
J gene: TRBJ2-7; CDR3 length: 14; V gene: TRBV19; clone size: .; D gene: .; CDR3 protein: CASSTRQESYEQYF; CDR3 DNA: TGTGCCAGTAGTACTCGACAGGAATCCTACGAGCAGTACTTC
J gene: TRBJ2-7; CDR3 length: 13; V gene: TRBV28; clone size: few; D gene: TRBD1; CDR3 protein: CASSPGQGYEQYF; CDR3 DNA: TGTGCCAGCAGTCCGGGACAGGGCTACGAGCAGTACTTC
J gene: TRBJ2-7; CDR3 length: 15; V gene: TRBV28; clone size: .; D gene: TRBD1; CDR3 protein: CASNPGGPSSHEQYF; CDR3 DNA: TGTGCCAGCAACCCAGGGGGCCCTAGCAGCCACGAGCAGTACTTC
J gene: TRBJ2-2; CDR3 length: 14; V gene: TRBV15; clone size: few; D gene: .; CDR3 protein: CATARVGGVGELFF; CDR3 DNA: TGTGCCACCGCCCGGGTGGGGGGTGTCGGGGAGCTGTTTTTT
J gene: TRBJ1-1; CDR3 length: 15; V gene: TRBV15; clone size: .; D gene: .; CDR3 protein: CATSLDTGANTEAFF; CDR3 DNA: TGTGCCACCAGCCTGGATACAGGAGCGAACACTGAAGCTTTCTTT
J gene: TRBJ1-1; CDR3 length: 13; V gene: TRBV5-1; clone size: .; D gene: .; CDR3 protein: CASSLAENTEAFF; CDR3 DNA: TGCGCCAGCAGCTTGGCAGAAAACACTGAAGCTTTCTTT
J gene: TRBJ1-1; CDR3 length: 13; V gene: TRBV28; clone size: .; D gene: .; CDR3 protein: CASSFRGNTEAFF; CDR3 DNA: TGTGCCAGCAGTTTTAGGGGGAACACTGAAGCTTTCTTT
J gene: TRBJ2-2; CDR3 length: 17; V gene: TRBV6-9; clone size: .; D gene: .; CDR3 protein: CASLLKLGPPPSGELFF; CDR3 DNA: TGTGCCAGCCTCCTCAAGCTGGGGCCACCCCCTTCCGGGGAGCTGTTTTTT
J gene: TRBJ1-1; CDR3 length: 14; V gene: TRBV27; clone size: .; D gene: .; CDR3 protein: CASSLSAGSTEAFF; CDR3 DNA: TGTGCCAGCAGTTTATCGGCAGGGTCGACTGAAGCTTTCTTT
J gene: TRBJ1-5; CDR3 length: 14; V gene: TRBV28; clone size: few; D gene: TRBD1; CDR3 protein: CASRRRTGDQPQHF; CDR3 DNA: TGTGCCAGCAGGCGACGGACAGGGGATCAGCCCCAGCATTTT
J gene: TRBJ2-1; CDR3 length: 14; V gene: TRBV21-1; clone size: .; D gene: .; CDR3 protein: CASSITGTYNEQFF; CDR3 DNA: TGTGCCAGCAGCATCACAGGGACCTACAATGAGCAGTTCTTC
J gene: TRBJ2-7; CDR3 length: 15; V gene: TRBV7-8; clone size: .; D gene: .; CDR3 protein: CASSLHRLELREQYF; CDR3 DNA: TGTGCCAGCAGCTTACACCGACTAGAGTTACGAGAGCAGTACTTC
J gene: TRBJ2-7; CDR3 length: 14; V gene: TRBV5-5; clone size: .; D gene: .; CDR3 protein: CASSLGAGSYEQYF; CDR3 DNA: TGTGCCAGCAGCTTGGGGGCCGGCTCCTACGAGCAGTACTTC
J gene: TRBJ1-1; CDR3 length: 11; V gene: TRBV3-1/TRBV3-2; clone size: .; D gene: .; CDR3 protein: CASSFYHEAFF; CDR3 DNA: TGTGCCAGCAGCTTCTACCATGAGGCTTTCTTT